In its sample, the clone carrying this T cell receptor beta chain was seen many times. Its antigen is not known. From 300 to 400 ng of RNA, a library with molecular barcoded alpha/delta and beta/gamma adaptors was made. TCRdb fed the reads into MiXCR, producing one record per CDR3 protein. Counted here are over 35,000 distinct CDR3 sequences, 12% occurring once; the ten biggest clones make up around 35%. These data belong to a study of read filtering for tumor transcriptome and immune sequencing. The study's findings and limits: This fraction held mixed bone marrow immune cells after CD138-negative sorting.

CDR1 SNHLY and CDR2 FYNNEI come from the germline V gene. CDR3 size: 14 residues. V lost 6 bases to trimming and J lost 6 bases; unmatched junction nucleotides: 6. Input material: a population of CD138-negative cells sorted from bone marrow. This TCR came from a donor aged 40 or over with multiple myeloma. The chain links TRBV2 to TRBJ2-3; 10 nucleotides match TRBD2. As DNA, the CDR3 is TGTGCCAGCAGGATAGCGGGGGGCCGTGATACGCAGTATTTT. This codes for CASRIAGGRDTQYF.